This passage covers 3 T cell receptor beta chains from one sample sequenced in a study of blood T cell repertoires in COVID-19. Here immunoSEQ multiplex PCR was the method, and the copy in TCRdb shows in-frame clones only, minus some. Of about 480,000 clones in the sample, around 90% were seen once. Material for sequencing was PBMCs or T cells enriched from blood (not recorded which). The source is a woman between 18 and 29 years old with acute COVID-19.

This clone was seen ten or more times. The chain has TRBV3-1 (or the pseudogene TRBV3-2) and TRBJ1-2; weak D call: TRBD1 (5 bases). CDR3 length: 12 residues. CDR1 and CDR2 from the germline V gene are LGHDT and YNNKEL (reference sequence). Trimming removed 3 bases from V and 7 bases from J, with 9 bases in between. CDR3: CASSQGRLGYTF. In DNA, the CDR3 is TGTGCCAGCAGCCAGGGGCGTCTTGGCTACACCTTC.

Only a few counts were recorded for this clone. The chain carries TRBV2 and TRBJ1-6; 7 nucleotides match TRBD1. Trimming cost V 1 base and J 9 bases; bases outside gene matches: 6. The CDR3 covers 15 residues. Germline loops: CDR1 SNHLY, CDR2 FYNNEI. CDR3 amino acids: CASSEDRGIGSPLHF. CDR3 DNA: TGTGCCAGCAGTGAAGACAGGGGAATCGGTTCACCCCTCCACTTT. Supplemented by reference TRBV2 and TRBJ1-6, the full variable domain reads EPEVTQTPSHQVTQMGQEVILRCVPISNHLYFYWYRQILGQKVEFLVSFYNNEISEKSEIFDDQFSVERPDGSNFTLKIRSTKLEDSAMYFCASSEDRGIGSPLHFGNGTRLTVT.

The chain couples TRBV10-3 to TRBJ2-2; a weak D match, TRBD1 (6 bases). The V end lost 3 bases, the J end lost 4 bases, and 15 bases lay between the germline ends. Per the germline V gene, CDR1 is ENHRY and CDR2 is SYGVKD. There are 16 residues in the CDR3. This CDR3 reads CAISDERGSGTGELFF. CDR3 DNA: TGTGCCATCAGTGACGAAAGGGGGAGCGGCACCGGGGAGCTGTTTTTT.